Detailed here is one TCR beta chain. The antigen remains unidentified. The sample originates from a study of graft-versus-host responses after intestinal transplantation. As for the study in general: Grafts were multivisceral, liver-intestinal, or isolated intestinal. Every one of the recipients received anti-thymocyte globulin induction and afterwards took tacrolimus and steroids for roughly three years. Overall study results and limits: There were GvH clones found in recipient marrow, and some of them appeared first in ileum or blood.

Sequencing was performed with immunoSEQ multiplex PCR; in TCRdb, only in-frame clones are kept and a portion is missing. Among around 77,000 clones listed, about 94% were seen once. CDR3 length: 14 residues. The ends were cut back, 5 bases at V and 5 bases at J, with 16 bases in the middle. The germline V gene encodes CDR1 MGHRA and CDR2 YSYEKL. This sample comprised unstimulated CD8+ T cells sorted from spleen or lymph node cells, obtained before intestinal transplant. The source of this sequence is a human donor who received an intestinal transplant. The chain carries TRBV4-1 and TRBJ2-7; D might be TRBD2 (6 bases). CDR3 in DNA: TGCGCCAGCAGCGCGGGACTGGGTAATGACGAGCAGTACTTC. Its translation is CASSAGLGNDEQYF.